A selection of T cell receptor beta chains follows, all from one sample in a study of T cells in Graves' hyperthyroidism and ophthalmopathy. A single record per CDR3 protein comes from TCRdb applying MiXCR to the multiplex PCR reads. The sample has about 760,000 distinct CDR3 sequences, around 40% seen once. Sequencing used blood. All receptors derive from a woman in her 40s with Graves' hyperthyroidism. Both conserved end residues are part of each CDR3. The D gene is left open where the match is weak. Clone size is stated in some rows and not others, as once, few, many or a class when expanded.

cdr3_nt: TGTGCCAGCAGCCAAGGAGATCAGCGGGGTCCGGAGACCCAGTACTTC; cdr3_aa: CASSQGDQRGPETQYF; clone_size: many; d_call: TRBD2; j_call: TRBJ2-5; v_call: TRBV7-2
cdr3_nt: TGCAGTGCTAGAGAAGAAATAGCGGGAGGGCCCGAGCAGTACTTC; cdr3_aa: CSAREEIAGGPEQYF; clone_size: NA; d_call: TRBD2; j_call: TRBJ2-7; v_call: TRBV20-1
cdr3_nt: TGTGCCAGCACAAAAGGGGACAGCCGCCCCTCTGGAAACACCATATATTTT; cdr3_aa: CASTKGDSRPSGNTIYF; clone_size: few; d_call: TRBD1; j_call: TRBJ1-3; v_call: TRBV6-1
cdr3_nt: TGCGCCAGCAGCCAAGAGGACGGCTATGAAGCTTTCTTT; cdr3_aa: CASSQEDGYEAFF; clone_size: NA; d_call: NA; j_call: TRBJ1-1; v_call: TRBV4-1
cdr3_nt: TGTGCCAGCAGCTTGGGTAGACAGGGGGCGAGCAATCAGCCCCAGCATTTT; cdr3_aa: CASSLGRQGASNQPQHF; clone_size: many; d_call: TRBD1; j_call: TRBJ1-5; v_call: TRBV7-8
cdr3_nt: TGCAGTGCTATGGGGCTAGCGGGAGGGCGGCAGACCCAGTACTTC; cdr3_aa: CSAMGLAGGRQTQYF; clone_size: NA; d_call: TRBD2; j_call: TRBJ2-5; v_call: TRBV20-1
cdr3_nt: TGTGCCAGCAGTTGGAGGTCCGGGCCAAGCTATAATTCACCCCTCCACTTT; cdr3_aa: CASSWRSGPSYNSPLHF; clone_size: many; d_call: NA; j_call: TRBJ1-6; v_call: TRBV12-3/TRBV12-4
cdr3_nt: TGCAGTGCCCAGGCGGCGGGGGCCGGTTGGGCTTTCTTT; cdr3_aa: CSAQAAGAGWAFF; clone_size: NA; d_call: NA; j_call: TRBJ1-1; v_call: TRBV20-1
cdr3_nt: TGTGCCAGTACGGGGATTGCCGGGACAGGGAATGAAAAACTGTTTTTT; cdr3_aa: CASTGIAGTGNEKLFF; clone_size: once; d_call: TRBD1; j_call: TRBJ1-4; v_call: TRBV19
cdr3_nt: TGTGCCAGCAGTCCGACAACAGGGGTGGGGACCGGGGAGCTGTTTTTT; cdr3_aa: CASSPTTGVGTGELFF; clone_size: NA; d_call: TRBD1; j_call: TRBJ2-2; v_call: TRBV6-5
cdr3_nt: TGTGTCACGGACGGTCCCACGCGTGGCTACACCTTC; cdr3_aa: CVTDGPTRGYTF; clone_size: NA; d_call: NA; j_call: TRBJ1-2; v_call: TRBV28
cdr3_nt: TGTGCCAGCAGATTGATACAGAGGGAATACTACGAGCAGTACTTC; cdr3_aa: CASRLIQREYYEQYF; clone_size: few; d_call: NA; j_call: TRBJ2-7; v_call: TRBV5-5
cdr3_nt: TGTGCCAGCAGCAAAGGGACTTCGGAGCGTCAGCCCCAGCATTTT; cdr3_aa: CASSKGTSERQPQHF; clone_size: many; d_call: NA; j_call: TRBJ1-5; v_call: TRBV5-8
cdr3_nt: TGTGCCAGCAGTTTATGGGGGGCAGGGGAGCAGTACTTC; cdr3_aa: CASSLWGAGEQYF; clone_size: NA; d_call: NA; j_call: TRBJ2-7; v_call: TRBV7-9
cdr3_nt: TGTGCCAGCAGCCCCAGGGGGCGAAGCTATGGCTACACCTTC; cdr3_aa: CASSPRGRSYGYTF; clone_size: few; d_call: TRBD1; j_call: TRBJ1-2; v_call: TRBV3-1